These 17 T cell receptor beta chains were sequenced from one sample in a study of OX40 agonist ivuxolimab in advanced cancers. The data were produced by immunoSEQ multiplex PCR, yet TCRdb's version contains in-frame clones alone and is incomplete. This sample has 57,000 or so clones, with about 94% found just once. The source material was CD4+ or CD8+ T cells sorted from blood, sampled in a trial of the OX40 agonist ivuxolimab. The receptor set was obtained from an adult with an advanced solid tumor such as melanoma, head and neck, liver or kidney cancer.

V is TRBV7-9 and J is TRBJ1-1, with a possible D match to TRBD1 (6 bases). This CDR3 is built from 13 residues. V gave up 7 bases and J gave up 6 bases, with 15 bases separating them. Germline CDR1 SEHNR, CDR2 FQNEAQ (reference sequence). The CDR3 loop is CASTYGGQSEAFF. For the CDR3, the DNA is TGTGCCAGCACCTACGGGGGGCAATCTGAAGCTTTCTTT.

This chain uses TRBV2 with TRBJ2-5; a weak D match, TRBD2 (6 bases). This CDR3 comprises 16 residues. Per the germline V gene, CDR1 is SNHLY and CDR2 is FYNNEI. The V and J ends lost 0 bases and 8 bases respectively, with 19 bases between them. The CDR3 is CASSEAEAGWRGTQYF. The DNA of the CDR3 is TGTGCCAGCAGTGAAGCGGAGGCAGGATGGCGGGGAACCCAGTACTTC.

The chain recombines TRBV7-9 with TRBJ2-3; no reliable D call. The CDR3 extends over 14 amino acids. Between the trimmed V and J ends, which lost 5 bases and 2 bases, there was a span of 11 bases. Germline V gene sequence: CDR1 SEHNR, CDR2 FQNEAQ (reference sequence). This CDR3 is CASSRLPPTDTQYF. The CDR3 DNA reads TGTGCCAGCAGCCGACTGCCCCCCACAGATACGCAGTATTTT.

This clone was seen once. V gene TRBV7-8 combines with J gene TRBJ2-1, with a tentative D call TRBD2 (6 bases). The CDR3 contains 22 residues. The V and J ends lost 2 bases and 4 bases respectively, with 33 bases between them. Per the germline V gene, CDR1 is SGHVS and CDR2 is FQNEAQ. The chain's CDR3 is CASSLYPGARRLGEAAYNEQFF. The CDR3 DNA reads TGTGCCAGCAGCTTATACCCCGGGGCCAGGCGACTAGGGGAAGCCGCTTACAATGAGCAGTTCTTC.

This chain uses TRBV7-2 with TRBJ1-1; D remains unclear. V lost 4 bases to trimming and J lost 1 base, with 7 bases between them. Germline lookup yields CDR1 SGHTA and CDR2 FQGNSA. This CDR3 region has 13 residues. CDR3 amino acids: CASSYWRNTEAFF. Here the CDR3 DNA reads TGTGCCAGCAGCTACTGGAGGAACACTGAAGCTTTCTTT.

CDR3 sequence: CASSLASSGKVSYEQYF. CDR3 nucleotide sequence: TGTGCCAGCAGCTTAGCCTCTAGCGGGAAGGTATCCTACGAGCAGTACTTC. The chain carries TRBV7-8 and TRBJ2-7; TRBD2 aligns across 9 bases. J lost 1 base, V lost 0 bases, and 7 bases had no gene match. Germline values: CDR1 SGHVS, CDR2 FQNEAQ. There are 17 residues in the CDR3.

The rearrangement links TRBV21-1 to TRBJ2-7; the table's TRBD1 call for D was not verified on the DNA. TRBV21-1 counts as a pseudogene. This CDR3 region has 14 residues. The DNA for the CDR3 is TGTGCCAGCAGTCACAGGGAATCAAACTGCGAGCAGTACTTC. Its protein is CASSHRESNCEQYF.

The chain links TRBV7-6 to TRBJ2-5, with TRBD2 as a possible D gene (7 bases). V was shortened by 3 bases and J by 4 bases, with 12 bases between the two germline ends. The CDR3 covers 14 residues. Germline CDR1 and CDR2: SGHVS and FNYEAQ. CDR3 sequence: CASSFGGPGETQYF. Written as DNA, the CDR3 is TGTGCCAGCAGCTTCGGGGGGCCCGGAGAGACCCAGTACTTC.

As regards this clone: Germline and junction disagree at one end, which may indicate a read error. This chain connects TRBV28 to TRBJ2-1; no firm D call. In germline, CDR1 is MDHEN, CDR2 SYDVKM. The CDR3 runs to 13 residues. The CDR3 spells CAGSLMNINEQFF. Written as DNA, the CDR3 is TGTGCCGGCAGTTTAATGAATATCAATGAGCAGTTCTTC.

The chain carries TRBV4-1 and TRBJ2-7, with D possibly matching TRBD1 (5 bases). V was shortened by 8 bases and J by 0 bases, with 14 bases between the two germline ends. The CDR3 sequence is 14 residues long. Germline V CDR1 and CDR2: MGHRA, YSYEKL. CDR3 coding DNA: TGCGCCAGCGGGGTAAGACAGTCCTCCTACGAGCAGTACTTC. It translates to CASGVRQSSYEQYF.

The chain recombines TRBV15 with TRBJ1-2, with D maybe TRBD1 (5 bases). Germline assignment: CDR1 LNHNV and CDR2 YYDKDF (reference sequence). The germline V and J ends were trimmed by 3 bases and 4 bases, with 15 bases remaining between them. The CDR3 loop spans 15 amino acids. The CDR3 is CATSSSGTGVYGYTF. The CDR3 bases are TGTGCCACCAGCAGCTCTGGGACCGGAGTCTATGGCTACACCTTC.

V gene TRBV5-4 combines with J gene TRBJ2-5, with TRBD2 matching 10 bases. V shed 4 bases, J shed 1 base, and the junction held 7 bases outside the gene matches. CDR1 and CDR2 (germline): SGHNT, YYREEE (reference sequence). This CDR3 contains 16 residues. CDR3 bases: TGTGCCAGCAGCCCCGTAGCGGGAGGAGTCCAAGAGACCCAGTACTTC. It codes for CASSPVAGGVQETQYF.

The gene calls are TRBV4-3 and TRBJ2-3, with 9 bases that match TRBD2. The CDR3 consists of 15 residues. The J segment lost 4 bases and the V segment lost 11 bases, leaving 13 bases of the junction unmatched. Germline V gene data show CDR1 as LGHNA and CDR2 as YSLEER. CDR3 bases: TGCGCCTCCGCCGGGACTAGCCGGAGGTCAGATACGCAGTATTTT. It translates to CASAGTSRRSDTQYF.

The chain carries TRBV10-3 and TRBJ1-4; D not resolved. CDR1 and CDR2 (germline): ENHRY, SYGVKD. Trimming pared 0 bases from V and 8 bases from J, leaving 19 bases between. CDR3 length: 17 residues. The CDR3 region is CAISESSLAMGVEKLFF. CDR3 DNA: TGTGCCATCAGTGAGTCCTCCCTCGCGATGGGAGTCGAAAAACTGTTTTTT.

The chain links TRBV28 to TRBJ2-1; the D gene could be TRBD1 or TRBD2 (6 bases each). This CDR3 contains 17 residues. The ends were cut back, 4 bases at V and 4 bases at J, with 20 bases in the middle. Germline V CDR1 and CDR2: MDHEN, SYDVKM. As DNA, the CDR3 is TGTGCCAGCAGTTCCCGAGGGGGGTCCCTCAAGTACAATGAGCAGTTCTTC. Residues: CASSSRGGSLKYNEQFF. The whole variable domain, filled in from reference TRBV28 and TRBJ2-1, reads DVKVTQSSRYLVKRTGEKVFLECVQDMDHENMFWYRQDPGLGLRLIYFSYDVKMKEKGDIPEGYSVSREKKERFSLILESASTNQTSMYLCASSSRGGSLKYNEQFFGPGTRLTVL.

This clone was seen many times. The rearrangement links TRBV11-2 to TRBJ2-1; 8 positions agree with TRBD2. Germline V gene lookup returns CDR1 SGHAT and CDR2 FQNNGV. Trimming at V came to 1 base and at J to 8 bases, leaving 7 bases not matched to a gene. The CDR3 covers 15 residues. The CDR3 sequence: CASSLVAGGDDEQFF. DNA of the CDR3: TGTGCCAGCAGCTTAGTGGCGGGAGGAGATGATGAGCAGTTCTTC.

This clone has only one observation. The chain employs TRBV6-5 and TRBJ2-2; D is undetermined. The V and J ends lost 2 bases and 1 base respectively, with 11 bases between them. Germline values: CDR1 MNHEY, CDR2 SVGAGI. The CDR3 is 16 residues long. This chain's CDR3 is CASSYVRARNTGELFF. The DNA for the CDR3 is TGTGCCAGCAGTTACGTTCGAGCGCGGAACACCGGGGAGCTGTTTTTT.